The sequence of this T cell receptor beta chain was determined in a study of shared clonotypes between healthy human individuals. About the research overall: Plates per donor: three CD4 naive, three CD4 memory, two CD8 naive, one CD8 memory.

Study findings and constraints: Larger estimated richness was generally seen in naive subsets than in memory subsets. Clonotype sharing across a few donors was observed for approximately 5% of naive CD4 clonotypes. The rarefaction results pointed to incomplete sorted-subset sequencing despite large depth.

About this clone itself: Its matching antigen is unknown.

Repertoires were generated with immunoSEQ multiplex PCR, while TCRdb's copy carries only in-frame clones and drops some. The sample includes about 2.1 million clones, approximately 94% of them seen just once. CD45RO-negative CD8 cells positively selected for CCR7 made up the naive population, which excluded terminally differentiated effector memory CD45RA+ cells. Losses at the gene ends were 4 bases for V and 3 bases for J; bases not matched to a gene: 4. The CDR3 extends over 15 amino acids. Germline V gives CDR1 MGHRA, CDR2 YSYEKL. Sample: naive CD8+ T cells from PBMCs. This receptor was identified in a man between 18 and 29 years old in good health. Some clones in this sample may be carry-over from other donors' samples. The chain is built from TRBV4-1 and TRBJ2-1, with TRBD2 matching 9 bases. CDR3 residues: CASSLRLADYNEQFF. CDR3 coding DNA: TGCGCCAGCAGCCTACGACTAGCGGACTACAATGAGCAGTTCTTC.